The 18 T cell receptor beta chains presented below share a single source sample, sequenced in a study of cytomegalovirus exposure and HLA in healthy donors. Primers: 60 Vbeta forward and 13 Jbeta reverse. Libraries were prepared by immunoSEQ multiplex PCR; TCRdb keeps only in-frame clonotypes and omits some of them. There are around 76,000 clones in the sample; around 76% occur only once, and around 1.5% lies in the top ten. Sequenced sample: PBMCs. The receptors here all came from a man aged 40-55 years in good health and CMV-seronegative.

The gene calls are TRBV29-1 and TRBJ1-5; D is possibly TRBD1 (5 bases). Germline V gene sequence: CDR1 SQVTM, CDR2 ANQGSEA. V was shortened by 8 bases and J by 9 bases, with 20 bases between the two germline ends. This CDR3 comprises 13 residues. CDR3: CSSLQGPGGPQHF. As DNA, the CDR3 is TGCAGCTCCCTCCAGGGCCCGGGGGGGCCCCAGCATTTT.

The chain is built from TRBV7-8 and TRBJ1-3; no clear D. The V and J ends lost 0 bases and 2 bases respectively, with 5 bases between them. The length of the CDR3 is 14 residues. The germline V gene encodes CDR1 SGHVS and CDR2 FQNEAQ. For the CDR3, the DNA is TGTGCCAGCAGCTTAGCAGGAGCTGGAAACACCATATATTTT. It codes for CASSLAGAGNTIYF.

This clone was recorded once. The rearrangement uses TRBV7-3 and TRBJ2-5, with TRBD2 matching 7 bases. There are 15 residues in the CDR3. From germline, CDR1 is SGHTA and CDR2 FQGTGA. V shed 1 base and J 5 bases; nucleotides not matched to a gene: 7. This CDR3 is CASSLRGGREETQYF. The CDR3 bases are TGTGCCAGCAGCTTAAGGGGGGGTCGGGAGGAGACCCAGTACTTC.

This chain links TRBV6-1 with TRBJ2-3; TRBD2 matches at 9 bases. The germline V gene encodes CDR1 MNHNS and CDR2 SASEGT. The CDR3 totals 16 residues. Germline trimming cut 3 bases from V and 8 bases from J; bases unmatched to any gene: 12. As DNA, the CDR3 is TGTGCCAGCAGTGAGCAGACTAGCGGCCAGTCCGCTACGCAGTATTTT. Its protein is CASSEQTSGQSATQYF.

Note on this clone: One end of the junction varies from germline; a read error may be responsible. The chain combines TRBV11-1 with TRBJ2-6, with D possibly matching TRBD1 (5 bases). The CDR3 loop spans 15 amino acids. Germline V lookup: CDR1 SGHAT, CDR2 FQDESV (reference sequence). The CDR3 DNA reads as TGTGCCAGCAGCGGACAAGTCTCTGGGGCCAACGGCCTGACTTTC. It is translated as CASSGQVSGANGLTF.

V is TRBV5-1 and J is TRBJ2-1; TRBD2 aligns across 11 bases. Germline V lookup: CDR1 SGHRS, CDR2 YFSETQ. J gave up 3 bases and V 0 bases, and 5 bases lay outside the gene matches. CDR3 size: 17 residues. This CDR3 is CASSLGATSGSYNEQFF. The CDR3 DNA reads TGCGCCAGCAGCTTGGGGGCCACTAGCGGGAGCTACAATGAGCAGTTCTTC.

The chain combines TRBV6-1 with TRBJ2-7; 9 bases agree with TRBD1. V lost 4 bases and J lost 2; bases outside the gene matches: 3. Germline V gene sequence: CDR1 MNHNS, CDR2 SASEGT. This CDR3 comprises 14 residues. The CDR3, as DNA: TGTGCCAGCAGTGGGGGGACAGGGACCTACGAGCAGTACTTC. Its translation: CASSGGTGTYEQYF.

V usage is TRBV19 and J usage is TRBJ1-3; D possibly corresponds to TRBD1 (5 bases). This CDR3 region has 14 residues. V lost 7 bases, J lost 2 bases, and 12 bases lay in between. In germline, CDR1 is LNHDA, CDR2 SQIVND (reference sequence). The CDR3 DNA follows: TGTGCCAGTACCCCCGACAGACCTGGAAACACCATATATTTT. Protein product: CASTPDRPGNTIYF.

This sequence joins TRBV7-6 and TRBJ1-4; maybe TRBD1 (6 bases). Per the germline V gene, CDR1 is SGHVS and CDR2 is FNYEAQ. V lost 2 bases, J lost 8 bases, and 9 bases lay in between. The CDR3 sequence is 13 residues long. CDR3 region: CASSLIGGEKLFF. The CDR3 DNA is TGTGCCAGCAGCTTAATAGGGGGAGAAAAACTGTTTTTT.

The chain has TRBV5-6 and TRBJ1-1; D is ambiguous. This CDR3 has 14 amino acids. Trimming took 6 bases from V and 1 from J, leaving 13 bases between them. In germline, CDR1 is SGHDT, CDR2 YYEEEE. Here the CDR3 DNA reads TGTGCCAGCACCCTTCTTGGGCCGAACACTGAAGCTTTCTTT. This codes for CASTLLGPNTEAFF.

The V and J genes are TRBV5-1 and TRBJ1-5, with 9 bases aligning to TRBD1. CDR1 is SGHRS, CDR2 YFSETQ, per germline. J lost 6 bases, V lost 4 bases, and 5 bases had no gene match. The CDR3 totals 14 residues. CDR3 sequence: CASSLGTGSQPQHF. Written as DNA, the CDR3 is TGCGCCAGCAGCCTTGGGACAGGGAGTCAGCCCCAGCATTTT. Combining the CDR3 with reference TRBV5-1 and TRBJ1-5 gives the whole variable domain KAGVTQTPRYLIKTRGQQVTLSCSPISGHRSVSWYQQTPGQGLQFLFEYFSETQRNKGNFPGRFSGRQFSNSRSEMNVSTLELGDSALYLCASSLGTGSQPQHFGDGTRLSIL.

The chain joins TRBV6-5 to TRBJ2-7; D is perhaps TRBD1 (7 bases). V was trimmed by 6 bases and J by 4 bases, leaving 19 bases between them. CDR1 is MNHEY and CDR2 is SVGAGI in the germline V gene. The length of the CDR3 is 15 residues. CDR3 amino acids: CASSSVDRAGYEQYF. For the CDR3, the DNA is TGTGCCAGCAGCTCCGTTGACAGGGCGGGGTACGAGCAGTACTTC.

J is TRBJ2-7 and V is TRBV2; D unclear. Germline CDR1 and CDR2: SNHLY and FYNNEI. Trimming took off 7 bases at V and 3 bases at J, with 13 bases between the two ends. The CDR3 is 13 residues long. CDR3 sequence reads: CASIRKDSYEQYF. The DNA for the CDR3 is TGTGCCAGCATCCGAAAAGATAGCTACGAGCAGTACTTC.

V usage is TRBV10-3 and J usage is TRBJ1-5, with a tentative D call TRBD1 (5 bases). The CDR3 extends over 16 amino acids. The germline V and J ends were trimmed by 5 bases and 7 bases, with 21 bases remaining between them. From germline, CDR1 is ENHRY and CDR2 SYGVKD. CDR3 sequence: CAISSSGLTVGQPQHF. As DNA, the CDR3 is TGTGCCATCAGTAGTTCGGGACTAACGGTTGGGCAGCCCCAGCATTTT.

The chain links TRBV28 to TRBJ2-1; D remains unclear. Germline CDR1 MDHEN, CDR2 SYDVKM. Trimming stripped 2 bases from V and 8 bases from J, with 4 bases between. This CDR3 comprises 11 residues. CDR3 sequence reads: CASSLRYEQFF. The CDR3 DNA sequence: TGTGCCAGCAGTTTACGGTATGAGCAGTTCTTC. Complete variable domain (other parts from reference TRBV28 and TRBJ2-1): DVKVTQSSRYLVKRTGEKVFLECVQDMDHENMFWYRQDPGLGLRLIYFSYDVKMKEKGDIPEGYSVSREKKERFSLILESASTNQTSMYLCASSLRYEQFFGPGTRLTVL.

For the CDR3, the DNA is TGTGCCAGCAGCTCGACACTGAAAGATGAAAAACTGTTTTTT. This encodes CASSSTLKDEKLFF. This sequence joins TRBV6-6 and TRBJ1-4; D is ambiguous. V was trimmed by 6 bases and J by 6 bases, leaving 14 bases between them. CDR1 and CDR2 from the germline V gene are MNHNY and SVGAGI (reference sequence). CDR3 length: 14 amino acids.

The chain links TRBV27 to TRBJ1-5; 8 nucleotides agree with TRBD1. Per the germline V gene, CDR1 is MNHEY and CDR2 is SMNVEV (reference sequence). This CDR3 is built from 15 residues. The V segment lost 6 bases and the J segment 5 bases; nucleotides outside the gene matches: 9. CDR3 sequence reads: CASRADRAGDQPQHF. The CDR3 nucleotides are TGTGCCAGCAGAGCGGACAGGGCGGGGGATCAGCCCCAGCATTTT.

This chain's CDR3 is CASSFPGLAGSDTQYF. CDR3 in DNA: TGTGCCAGCAGCTTCCCGGGACTAGCGGGATCGGATACGCAGTATTTT. This rearrangement joins TRBV5-4 to TRBJ2-3, with 13 bases aligning to TRBD2. This CDR3 is 16 amino acids long. CDR1 SGHNT and CDR2 YYREEE come from the germline V gene (reference sequence). After removal of 2 bases from V and 6 bases from J, the junction contained 6 bases not matched to a gene.